This TCR beta chain was recovered during a study of T cells in Graves' hyperthyroidism and ophthalmopathy. Study details: Blood from the periphery was taken at initial diagnosis, before any treatment.

It was at first hyperthyroidism diagnosis, before any ophthalmopathy symptoms, that the blood sample was taken. The study's findings and limits: Stable hyperthyroidism was separated from ophthalmopathy by a model based on 13 V-J features. Most thyroid clonotypes expanded above 0.001 appeared in blood too.

Germline lookup yields CDR1 SGHRS and CDR2 YFSETQ. The CDR3 sequence is 14 residues long. J was trimmed by 3 bases and V by 5 bases; bases with no gene match: 5. Of note for this clonotype: Its antigen is unidentified.

TCR beta CDR3 region amplification was performed from RNA transcripts. During a first-round RT-PCR of the TCR CDR3, the HTBI primer set was used. From the multiplex PCR reads, TCRdb called clonotypes with MiXCR, one entry per CDR3 protein. The table has about 580,000 distinct CDR3 sequences, 11% to 15% seen once. This clonotype was obtained from a woman in her thirties with Graves' hyperthyroidism that later progressed to Graves' ophthalmopathy. The V call is TRBV5-1, the J call TRBJ2-3; 8 nucleotides agree with TRBD2. Sequencing input: blood. This CDR3 is CASRAGVSTDTQYF. The CDR3 DNA sequence: TGCGCCAGCAGAGCGGGAGTTAGTACAGATACGCAGTATTTT.